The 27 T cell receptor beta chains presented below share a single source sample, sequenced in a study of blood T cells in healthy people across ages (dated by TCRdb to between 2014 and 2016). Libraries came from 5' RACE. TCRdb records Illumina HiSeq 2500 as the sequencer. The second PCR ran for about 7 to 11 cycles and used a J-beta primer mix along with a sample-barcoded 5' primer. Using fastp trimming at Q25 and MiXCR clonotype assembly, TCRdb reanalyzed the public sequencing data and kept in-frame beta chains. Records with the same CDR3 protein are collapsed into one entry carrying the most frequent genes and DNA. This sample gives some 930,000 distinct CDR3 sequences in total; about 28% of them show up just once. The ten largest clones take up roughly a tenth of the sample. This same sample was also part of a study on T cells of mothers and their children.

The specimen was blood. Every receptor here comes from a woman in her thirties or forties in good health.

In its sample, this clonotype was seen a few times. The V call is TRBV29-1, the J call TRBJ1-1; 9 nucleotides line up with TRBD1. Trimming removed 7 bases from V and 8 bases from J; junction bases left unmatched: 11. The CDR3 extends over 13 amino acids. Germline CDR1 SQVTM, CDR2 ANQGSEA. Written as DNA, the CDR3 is TGCAGCGGGGCCGGGACAGGGAGATCAGAAGCTTTCTTT. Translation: CSGAGTGRSEAFF.

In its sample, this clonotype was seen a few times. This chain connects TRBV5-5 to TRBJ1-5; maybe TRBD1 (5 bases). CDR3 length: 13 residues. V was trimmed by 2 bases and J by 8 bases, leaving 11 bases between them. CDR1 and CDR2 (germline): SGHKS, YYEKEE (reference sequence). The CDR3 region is CASSFGGSEPQHF. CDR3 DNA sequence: TGTGCCAGCAGCTTTGGGGGGTCGGAGCCCCAGCATTTT.

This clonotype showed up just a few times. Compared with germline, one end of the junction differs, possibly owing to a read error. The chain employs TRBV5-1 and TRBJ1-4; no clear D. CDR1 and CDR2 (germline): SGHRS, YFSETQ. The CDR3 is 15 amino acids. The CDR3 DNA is TGCGCCAGCAGCTTGGGGTCTGCAACTAATGAAAAACCGTTTTTT. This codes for CASSLGSATNEKPFF.

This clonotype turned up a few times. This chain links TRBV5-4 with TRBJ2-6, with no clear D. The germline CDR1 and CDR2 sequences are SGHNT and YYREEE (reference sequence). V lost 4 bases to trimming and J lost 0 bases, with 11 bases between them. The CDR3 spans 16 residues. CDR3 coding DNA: TGTGCCAGCAGCCTCCGGGCCACCTCTGGGGCCAACGTCCTGACTTTC. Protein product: CASSLRATSGANVLTF.

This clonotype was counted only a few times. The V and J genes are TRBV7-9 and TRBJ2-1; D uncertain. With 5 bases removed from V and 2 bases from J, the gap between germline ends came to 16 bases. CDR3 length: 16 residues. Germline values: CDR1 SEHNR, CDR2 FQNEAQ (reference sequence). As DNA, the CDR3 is TGTGCCAGCAGCCCACTCCAACTGTCAACCTACAATGAGCAGTTCTTC. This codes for CASSPLQLSTYNEQFF.

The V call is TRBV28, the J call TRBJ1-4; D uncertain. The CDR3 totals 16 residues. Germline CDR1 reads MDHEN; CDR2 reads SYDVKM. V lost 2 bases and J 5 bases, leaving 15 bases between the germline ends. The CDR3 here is CASSLGLGTENEKLFF. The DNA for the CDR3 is TGTGCCAGCAGTTTAGGGTTAGGAACAGAGAATGAAAAACTGTTTTTT.

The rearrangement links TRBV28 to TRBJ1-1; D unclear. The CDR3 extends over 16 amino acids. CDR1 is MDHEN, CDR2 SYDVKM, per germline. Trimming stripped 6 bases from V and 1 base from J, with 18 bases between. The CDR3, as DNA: TGTGCCAGCAGGATCCCGTGGGCGGCCCAGAACACTGAAGCTTTCTTT. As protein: CASRIPWAAQNTEAFF.

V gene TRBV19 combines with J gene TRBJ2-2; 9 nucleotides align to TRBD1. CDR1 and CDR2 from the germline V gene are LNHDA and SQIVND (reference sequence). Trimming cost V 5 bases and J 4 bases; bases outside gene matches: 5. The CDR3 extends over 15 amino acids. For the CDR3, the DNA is TGTGCCAGTAGTGTCGGACAGGGGAGCACCGGGGAGCTGTTTTTT. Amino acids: CASSVGQGSTGELFF.

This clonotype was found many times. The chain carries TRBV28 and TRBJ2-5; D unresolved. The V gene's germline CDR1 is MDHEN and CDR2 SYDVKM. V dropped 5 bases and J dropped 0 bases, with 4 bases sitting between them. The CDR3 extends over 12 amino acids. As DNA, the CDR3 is TGTGCCAGCAGTGAGAACCAAGAGACCCAGTACTTC. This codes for CASSENQETQYF.

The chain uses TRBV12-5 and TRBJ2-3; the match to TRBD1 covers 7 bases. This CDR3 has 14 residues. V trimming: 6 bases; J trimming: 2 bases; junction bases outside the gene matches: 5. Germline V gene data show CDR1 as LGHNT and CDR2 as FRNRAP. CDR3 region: CASGQDRPTDTQYF. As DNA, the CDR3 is TGTGCTAGTGGCCAGGACAGGCCCACAGATACGCAGTATTTT.

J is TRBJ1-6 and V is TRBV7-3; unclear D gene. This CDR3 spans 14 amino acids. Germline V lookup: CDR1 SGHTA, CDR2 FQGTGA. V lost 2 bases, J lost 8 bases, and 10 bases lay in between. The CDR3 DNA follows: TGTGCCAGCAGCTTAGAAGGGCTGGATTCACCCCTCCACTTT. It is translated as CASSLEGLDSPLHF.

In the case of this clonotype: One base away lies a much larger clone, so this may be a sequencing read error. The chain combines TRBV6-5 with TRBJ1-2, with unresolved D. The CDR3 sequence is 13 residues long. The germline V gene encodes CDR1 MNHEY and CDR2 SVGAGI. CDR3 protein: CTSSYGPGYGYTF. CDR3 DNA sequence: TGTACCAGCAGTTACGGCCCAGGCTATGGCTACACCTTC.

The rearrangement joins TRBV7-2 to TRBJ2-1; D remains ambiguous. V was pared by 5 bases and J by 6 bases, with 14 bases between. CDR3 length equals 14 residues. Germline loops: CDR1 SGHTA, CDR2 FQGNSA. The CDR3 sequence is CASSPRLDVNEQFF. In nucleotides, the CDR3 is TGTGCCAGCAGCCCGCGTTTGGACGTCAATGAGCAGTTCTTC.

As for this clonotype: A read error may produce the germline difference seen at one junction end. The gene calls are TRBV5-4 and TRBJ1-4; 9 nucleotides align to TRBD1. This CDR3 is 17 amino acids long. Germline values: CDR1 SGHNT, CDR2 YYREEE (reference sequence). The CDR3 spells CASSSGTGIGTNEKRFF. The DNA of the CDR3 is TGTGCCAGCAGCTCCGGGACAGGGATAGGAACTAATGAAAAACGGTTTTTT.

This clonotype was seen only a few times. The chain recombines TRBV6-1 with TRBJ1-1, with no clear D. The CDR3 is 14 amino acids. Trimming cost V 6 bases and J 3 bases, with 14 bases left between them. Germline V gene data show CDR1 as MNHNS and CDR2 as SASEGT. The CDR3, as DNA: TGTGCCAGCAGAGAATGGAGTCTGGACACTGAAGCTTTCTTT. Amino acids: CASREWSLDTEAFF.

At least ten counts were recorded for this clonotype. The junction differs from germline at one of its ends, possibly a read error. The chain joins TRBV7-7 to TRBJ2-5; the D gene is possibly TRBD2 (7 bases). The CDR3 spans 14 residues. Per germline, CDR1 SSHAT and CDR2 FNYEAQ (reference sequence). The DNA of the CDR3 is TGTGCTAGCAGCTTCGGCGGGGGCAAAGAGACCCAGTACTTC. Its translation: CASSFGGGKETQYF.

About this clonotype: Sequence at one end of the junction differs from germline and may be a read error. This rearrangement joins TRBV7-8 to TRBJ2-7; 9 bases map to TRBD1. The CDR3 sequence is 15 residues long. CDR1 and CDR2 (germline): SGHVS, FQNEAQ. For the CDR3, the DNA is TGTGCCAACAGCTTCGGACAGGGGCCCTCCTACGAGCAGTACTTC. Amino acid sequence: CANSFGQGPSYEQYF.

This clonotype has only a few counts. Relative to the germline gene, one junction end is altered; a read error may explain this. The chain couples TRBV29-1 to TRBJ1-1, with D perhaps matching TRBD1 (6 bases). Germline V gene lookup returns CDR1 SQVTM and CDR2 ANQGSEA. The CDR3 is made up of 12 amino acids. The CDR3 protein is CSVEPGDTGAFF. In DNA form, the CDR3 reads TGCAGCGTTGAACCCGGGGACACTGGAGCTTTCTTT. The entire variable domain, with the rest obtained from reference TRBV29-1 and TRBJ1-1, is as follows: SAVISQKPSRDICQRGTSLTIQCQVDSQVTMMFWYRQQPGQSLTLIATANQGSEATYESGFVIDKFPISRPNLTFSTLTVSNMSPEDSSIYLCSVEPGDTGAFFGQGTRLTVV.

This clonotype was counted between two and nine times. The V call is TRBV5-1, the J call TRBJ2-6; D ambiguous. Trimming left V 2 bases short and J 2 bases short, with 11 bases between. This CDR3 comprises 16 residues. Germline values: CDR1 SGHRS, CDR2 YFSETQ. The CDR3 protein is CASSLSQVPGANVLTF. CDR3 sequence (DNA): TGCGCCAGCAGCTTATCGCAGGTCCCTGGGGCCAACGTCCTGACTTTC.

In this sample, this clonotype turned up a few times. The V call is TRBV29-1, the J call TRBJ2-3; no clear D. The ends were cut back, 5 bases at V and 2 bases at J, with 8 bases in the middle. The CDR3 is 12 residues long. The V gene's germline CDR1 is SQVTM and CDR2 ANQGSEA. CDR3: CSVPGPTDTQYF. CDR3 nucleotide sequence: TGCAGCGTTCCGGGCCCCACAGATACGCAGTATTTT.

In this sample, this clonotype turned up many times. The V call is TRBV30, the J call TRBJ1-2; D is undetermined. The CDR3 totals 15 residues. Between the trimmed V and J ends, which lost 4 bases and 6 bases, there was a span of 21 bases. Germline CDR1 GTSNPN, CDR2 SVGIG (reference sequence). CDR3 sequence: CAWIPFSGGRDGYTF. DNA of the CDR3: TGTGCCTGGATCCCGTTTTCGGGAGGTCGGGATGGCTACACCTTC.

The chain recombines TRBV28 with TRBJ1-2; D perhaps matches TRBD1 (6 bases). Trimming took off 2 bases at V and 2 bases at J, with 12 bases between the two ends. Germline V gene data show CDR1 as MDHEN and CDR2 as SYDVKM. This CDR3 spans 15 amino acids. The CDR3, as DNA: TGTGCCAGCAGTTTACACGGGGGGCCGAACTATGGCTACACCTTC. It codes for CASSLHGGPNYGYTF.

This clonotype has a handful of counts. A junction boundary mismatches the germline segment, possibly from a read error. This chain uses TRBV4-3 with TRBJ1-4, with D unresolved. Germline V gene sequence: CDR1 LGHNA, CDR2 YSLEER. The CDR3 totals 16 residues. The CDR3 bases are TGCGCCAGCAGTCAAGAAAACGGTGCAACTAATGAAAAACTGTTTTTT. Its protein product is CASSQENGATNEKLFF.

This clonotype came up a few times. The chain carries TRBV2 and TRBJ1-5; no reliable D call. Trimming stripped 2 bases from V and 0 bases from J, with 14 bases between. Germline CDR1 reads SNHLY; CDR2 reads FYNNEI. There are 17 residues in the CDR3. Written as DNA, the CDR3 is TGTGCCAGCAGTGAATTACGTACATTTAATAGCAATCAGCCCCAGCATTTT. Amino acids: CASSELRTFNSNQPQHF. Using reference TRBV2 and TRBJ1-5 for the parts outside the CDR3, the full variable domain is EPEVTQTPSHQVTQMGQEVILRCVPISNHLYFYWYRQILGQKVEFLVSFYNNEISEKSEIFDDQFSVERPDGSNFTLKIRSTKLEDSAMYFCASSELRTFNSNQPQHFGDGTRLSIL.

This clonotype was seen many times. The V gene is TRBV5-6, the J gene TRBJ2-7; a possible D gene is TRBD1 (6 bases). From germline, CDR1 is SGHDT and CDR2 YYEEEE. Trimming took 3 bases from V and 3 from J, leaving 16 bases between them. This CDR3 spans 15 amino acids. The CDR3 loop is CASSWSTGYGYEQYF. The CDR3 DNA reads TGTGCCAGCAGCTGGTCGACAGGATATGGCTACGAGCAGTACTTC.

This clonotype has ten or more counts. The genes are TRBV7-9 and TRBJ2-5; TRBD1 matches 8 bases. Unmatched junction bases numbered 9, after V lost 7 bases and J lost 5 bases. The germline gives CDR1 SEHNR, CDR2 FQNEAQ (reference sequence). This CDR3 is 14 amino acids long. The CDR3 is CASTFSGQGETQYF. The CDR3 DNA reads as TGTGCCAGCACCTTCTCTGGACAGGGCGAGACCCAGTACTTC.

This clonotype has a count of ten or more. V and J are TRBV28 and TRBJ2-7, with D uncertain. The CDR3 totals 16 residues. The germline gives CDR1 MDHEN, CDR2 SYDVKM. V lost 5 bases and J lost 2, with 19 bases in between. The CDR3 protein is CASSPNNSDPTYEQYF. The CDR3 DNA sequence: TGTGCCAGCAGTCCGAACAATTCTGACCCAACCTACGAGCAGTACTTC.